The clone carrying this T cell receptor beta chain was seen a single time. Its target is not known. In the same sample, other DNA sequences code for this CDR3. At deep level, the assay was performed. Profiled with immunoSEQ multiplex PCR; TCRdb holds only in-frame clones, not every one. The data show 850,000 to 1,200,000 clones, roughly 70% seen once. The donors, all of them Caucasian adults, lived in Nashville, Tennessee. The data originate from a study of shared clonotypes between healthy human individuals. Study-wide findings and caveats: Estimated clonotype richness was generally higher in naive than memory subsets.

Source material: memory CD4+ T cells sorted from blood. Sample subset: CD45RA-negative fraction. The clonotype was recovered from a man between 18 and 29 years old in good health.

The DNA for the CDR3 is TGTGCCAGCAGCTTAGGTACCAGGGACACAGATACGCAGTATTTT. Amino acids: CASSLGTRDTDTQYF. V and J are TRBV7-9 and TRBJ2-3; possibly TRBD1 for D (5 bases). CDR1 and CDR2 from the germline V gene are SEHNR and FQNEAQ (reference sequence). The length of the CDR3 is 15 residues. Deletions cut 1 base from V and 2 bases from J, with 10 bases between.